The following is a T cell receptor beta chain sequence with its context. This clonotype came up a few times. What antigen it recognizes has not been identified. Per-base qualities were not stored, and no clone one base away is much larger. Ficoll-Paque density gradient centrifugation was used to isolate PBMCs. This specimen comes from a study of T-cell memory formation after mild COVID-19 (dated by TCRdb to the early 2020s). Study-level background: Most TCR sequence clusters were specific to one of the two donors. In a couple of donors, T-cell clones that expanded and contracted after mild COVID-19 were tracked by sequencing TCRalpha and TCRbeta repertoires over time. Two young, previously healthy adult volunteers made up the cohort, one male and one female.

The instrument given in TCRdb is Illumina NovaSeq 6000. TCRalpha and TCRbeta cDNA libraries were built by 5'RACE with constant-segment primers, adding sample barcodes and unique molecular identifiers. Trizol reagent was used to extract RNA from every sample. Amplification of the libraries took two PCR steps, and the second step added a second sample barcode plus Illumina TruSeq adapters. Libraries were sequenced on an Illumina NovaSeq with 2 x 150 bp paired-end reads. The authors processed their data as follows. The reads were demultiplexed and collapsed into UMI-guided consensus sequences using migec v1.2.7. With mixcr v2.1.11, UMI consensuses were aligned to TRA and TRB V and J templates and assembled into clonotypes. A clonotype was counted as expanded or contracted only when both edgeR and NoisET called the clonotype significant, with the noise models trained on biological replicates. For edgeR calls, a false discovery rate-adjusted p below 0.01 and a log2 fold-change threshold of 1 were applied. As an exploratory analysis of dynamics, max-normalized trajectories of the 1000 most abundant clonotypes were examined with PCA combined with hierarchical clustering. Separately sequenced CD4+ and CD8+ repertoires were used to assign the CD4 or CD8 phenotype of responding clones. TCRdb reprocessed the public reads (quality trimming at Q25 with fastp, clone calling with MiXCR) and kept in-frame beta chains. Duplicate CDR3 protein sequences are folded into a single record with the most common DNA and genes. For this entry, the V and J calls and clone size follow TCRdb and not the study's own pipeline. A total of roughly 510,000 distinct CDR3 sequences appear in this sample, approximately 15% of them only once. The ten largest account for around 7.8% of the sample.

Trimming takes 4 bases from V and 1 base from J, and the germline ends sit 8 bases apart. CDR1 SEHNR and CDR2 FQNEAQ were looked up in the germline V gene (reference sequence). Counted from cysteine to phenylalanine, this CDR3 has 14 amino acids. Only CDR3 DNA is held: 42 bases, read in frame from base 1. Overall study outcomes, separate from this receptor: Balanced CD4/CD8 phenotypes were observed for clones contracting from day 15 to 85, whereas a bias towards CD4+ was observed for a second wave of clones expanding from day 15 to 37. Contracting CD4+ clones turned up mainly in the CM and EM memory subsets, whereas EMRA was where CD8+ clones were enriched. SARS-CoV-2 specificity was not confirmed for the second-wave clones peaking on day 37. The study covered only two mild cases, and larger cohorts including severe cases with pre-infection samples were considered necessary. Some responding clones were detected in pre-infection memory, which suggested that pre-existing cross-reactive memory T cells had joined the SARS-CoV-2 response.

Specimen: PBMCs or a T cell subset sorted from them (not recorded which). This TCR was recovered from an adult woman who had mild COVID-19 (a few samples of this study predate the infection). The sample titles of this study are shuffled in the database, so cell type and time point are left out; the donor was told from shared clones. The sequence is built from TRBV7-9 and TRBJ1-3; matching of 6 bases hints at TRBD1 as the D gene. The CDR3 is CASSSDRSGNTIYF. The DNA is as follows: TGTGCCAGCAGCTCCGACAGGTCTGGAAACACCATATATTTT.